This is a list of T cell receptor beta chains from one sample in a study of T cell changes during pregnancy in multiple sclerosis. Generated by immunoSEQ multiplex PCR, the TCRdb table keeps only in-frame clones and is missing some. The sample comprises about 44,000 clones, approximately 96% of which are singletons, and about 1% rests with the top ten. The material was peripheral blood, obtained in the second trimester of pregnancy. The receptor set was obtained from a female donor with multiple sclerosis, enrolled in a pregnancy study. Each CDR3 is given with its conserved first and last residue. D genes are given only for firm matches.

j_call cdr3_length v_call d_call cdr3_nt cdr3_aa
TRBJ1-1 13 TRBV9 TRBD1 TGTGCCAGCAGCGACAGGGGTGGAACTGAAGCTTTCTTT CASSDRGGTEAFF
TRBJ1-1 13 TRBV9 - TGTGCCAGCAGCGTAGATAAAAACACTGAAGCTTTCTTT CASSVDKNTEAFF
TRBJ1-4 16 TRBV21-1 - TGTGCCAGCAGCATAGCCCCAGCAGGGTTAAATGAAAAACTGTTTTTT CASSIAPAGLNEKLFF
TRBJ2-7 14 TRBV9 - TGTGCCAGCAGTCGTACCACACAAGGGGGCGAGCAGTACTTC CASSRTTQGGEQYF
TRBJ1-2 11 TRBV20-1 - TGCAGTGCTCCCCAGAACTATGGCTACACCTTC CSAPQNYGYTF
TRBJ1-1 12 TRBV29-1 TRBD1 TGCAGCGCCGGGACAGTGAACACTGAAGCTTTCTTT CSAGTVNTEAFF
TRBJ2-7 15 TRBV11-2 - TGTGCCAGCAGCTCCATCAGCGGGACACAATACGAGCAGTACTTC CASSSISGTQYEQYF
TRBJ1-3 14 TRBV18 - TGTGCCAGCTCGCCCACAGGGTCCTGGGACACCATATATTTT CASSPTGSWDTIYF
TRBJ1-6 13 TRBV10-3 - TGTGCCACCGCGGGGATCGGGGAATCACCCCTCCACTTT CATAGIGESPLHF
TRBJ2-7 16 TRBV4-3 TRBD1 TGCGCCAGCAGCCAAGATCTGACAGGGGGCCCCTACGAGCAGTACTTC CASSQDLTGGPYEQYF